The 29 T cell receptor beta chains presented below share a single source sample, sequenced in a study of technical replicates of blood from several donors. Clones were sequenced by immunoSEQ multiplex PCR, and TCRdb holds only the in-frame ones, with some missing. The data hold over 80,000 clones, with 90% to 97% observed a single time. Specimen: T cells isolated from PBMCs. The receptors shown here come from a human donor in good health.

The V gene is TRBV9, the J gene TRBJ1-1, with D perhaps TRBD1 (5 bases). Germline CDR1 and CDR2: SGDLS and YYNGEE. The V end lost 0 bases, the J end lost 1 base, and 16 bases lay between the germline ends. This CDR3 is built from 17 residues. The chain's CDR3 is CASSVAGEGPANTEAFF. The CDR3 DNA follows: TGTGCCAGCAGCGTAGCGGGGGAGGGCCCCGCGAACACTGAAGCTTTCTTT.

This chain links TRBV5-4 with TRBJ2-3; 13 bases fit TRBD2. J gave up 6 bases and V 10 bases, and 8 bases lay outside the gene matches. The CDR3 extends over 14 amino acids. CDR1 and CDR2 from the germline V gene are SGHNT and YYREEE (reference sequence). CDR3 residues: CAGGLAGALDTQYF. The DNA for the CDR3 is TGTGCCGGAGGACTAGCGGGAGCTTTGGATACGCAGTATTTT.

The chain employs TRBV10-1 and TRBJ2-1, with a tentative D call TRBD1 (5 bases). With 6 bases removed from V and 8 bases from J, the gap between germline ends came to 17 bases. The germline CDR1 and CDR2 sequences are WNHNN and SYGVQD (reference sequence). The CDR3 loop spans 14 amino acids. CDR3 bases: TGCGCCAGCAGCGATTCCAGACAGTCCGATGAGCAGTTCTTC. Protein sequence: CASSDSRQSDEQFF.

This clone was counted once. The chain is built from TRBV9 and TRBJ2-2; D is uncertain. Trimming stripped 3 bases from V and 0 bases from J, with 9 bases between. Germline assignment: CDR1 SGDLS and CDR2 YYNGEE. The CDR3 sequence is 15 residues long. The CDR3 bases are TGTGCCAGCAGCGGAGGTAGATCGAACACCGGGGAGCTGTTTTTT. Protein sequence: CASSGGRSNTGELFF.

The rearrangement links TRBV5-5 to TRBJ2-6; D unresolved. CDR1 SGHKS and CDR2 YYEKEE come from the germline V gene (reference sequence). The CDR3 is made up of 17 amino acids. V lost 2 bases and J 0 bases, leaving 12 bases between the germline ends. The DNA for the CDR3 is TGTGCCAGCAGCTTCGGGTCTATAGGCTCTGGGGCCAACGTCCTGACTTTC. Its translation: CASSFGSIGSGANVLTF.

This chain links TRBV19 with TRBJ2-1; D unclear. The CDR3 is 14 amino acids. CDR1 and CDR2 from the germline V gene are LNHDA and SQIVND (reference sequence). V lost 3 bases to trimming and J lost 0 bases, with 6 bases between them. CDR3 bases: TGTGCCAGTAGTATCCGCGGCTCCTACAATGAGCAGTTCTTC. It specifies CASSIRGSYNEQFF.

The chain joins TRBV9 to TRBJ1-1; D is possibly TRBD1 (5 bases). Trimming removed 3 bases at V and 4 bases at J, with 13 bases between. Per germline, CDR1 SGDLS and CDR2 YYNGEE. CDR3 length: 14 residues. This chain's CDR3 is CASSAQGFTTEAFF. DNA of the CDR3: TGTGCCAGCAGCGCTCAGGGATTTACCACTGAAGCTTTCTTT.

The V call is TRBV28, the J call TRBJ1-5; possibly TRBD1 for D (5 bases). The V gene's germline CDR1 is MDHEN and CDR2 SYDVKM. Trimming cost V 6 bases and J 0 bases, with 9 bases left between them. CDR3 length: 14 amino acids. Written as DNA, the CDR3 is TGTGCCAGCAGGGCCGGACATAGCAATCAGCCCCAGCATTTT. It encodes CASRAGHSNQPQHF.

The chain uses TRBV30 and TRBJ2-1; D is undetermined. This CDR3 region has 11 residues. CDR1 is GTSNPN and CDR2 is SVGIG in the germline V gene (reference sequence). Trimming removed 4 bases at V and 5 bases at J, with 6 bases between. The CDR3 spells CAWITNNEQFF. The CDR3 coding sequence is TGTGCCTGGATTACAAACAATGAGCAGTTCTTC.

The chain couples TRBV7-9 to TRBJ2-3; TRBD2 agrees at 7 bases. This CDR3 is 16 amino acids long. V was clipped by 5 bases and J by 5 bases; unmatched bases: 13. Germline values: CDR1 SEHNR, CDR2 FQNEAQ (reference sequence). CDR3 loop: CASSALGLGEKDTQYF. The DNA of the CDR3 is TGTGCCAGCAGCGCTCTAGGACTAGGGGAAAAAGATACGCAGTATTTT.

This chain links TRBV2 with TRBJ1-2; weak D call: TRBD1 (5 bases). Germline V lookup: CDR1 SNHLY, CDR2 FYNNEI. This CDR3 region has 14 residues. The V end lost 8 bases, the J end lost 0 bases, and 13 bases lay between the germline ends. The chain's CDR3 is CASGGDGSNYGYTF. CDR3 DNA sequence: TGTGCCAGCGGGGGGGACGGTTCTAACTATGGCTACACCTTC.

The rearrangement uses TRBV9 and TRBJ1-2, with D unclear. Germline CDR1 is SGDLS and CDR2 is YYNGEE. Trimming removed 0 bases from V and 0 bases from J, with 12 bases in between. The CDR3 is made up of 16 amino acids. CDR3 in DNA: TGTGCCAGCAGCGTAGTGGACGGACTAGCTAACTATGGCTACACCTTC. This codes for CASSVVDGLANYGYTF.

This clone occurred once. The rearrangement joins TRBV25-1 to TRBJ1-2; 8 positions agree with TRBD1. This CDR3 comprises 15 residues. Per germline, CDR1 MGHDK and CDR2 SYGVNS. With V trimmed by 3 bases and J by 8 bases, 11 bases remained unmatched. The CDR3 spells CASSDRSATGAGYTF. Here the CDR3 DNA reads TGTGCCAGCAGTGATCGGAGTGCGACAGGGGCCGGCTACACCTTC.

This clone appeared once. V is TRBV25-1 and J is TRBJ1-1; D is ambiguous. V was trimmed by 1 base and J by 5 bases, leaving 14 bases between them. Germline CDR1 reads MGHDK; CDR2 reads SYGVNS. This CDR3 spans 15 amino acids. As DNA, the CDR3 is TGTGCCAGCAGTGAATGGGCCATACGAAGGACTGAAGCTTTCTTT. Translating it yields CASSEWAIRRTEAFF.

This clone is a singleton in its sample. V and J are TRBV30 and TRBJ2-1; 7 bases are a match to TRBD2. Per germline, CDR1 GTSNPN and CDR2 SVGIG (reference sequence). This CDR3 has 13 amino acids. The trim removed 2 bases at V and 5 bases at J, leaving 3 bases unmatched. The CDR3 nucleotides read TGTGCCTGGAGTATAGCGGGCCACAATGAGCAGTTCTTC. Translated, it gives CAWSIAGHNEQFF.

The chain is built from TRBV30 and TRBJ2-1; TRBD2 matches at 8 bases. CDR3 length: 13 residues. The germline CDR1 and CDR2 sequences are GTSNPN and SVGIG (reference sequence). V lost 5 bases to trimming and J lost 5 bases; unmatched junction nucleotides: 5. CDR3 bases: TGTGCCTGGCGTGGGCGGGAGGACAATGAGCAGTTCTTC. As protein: CAWRGREDNEQFF.

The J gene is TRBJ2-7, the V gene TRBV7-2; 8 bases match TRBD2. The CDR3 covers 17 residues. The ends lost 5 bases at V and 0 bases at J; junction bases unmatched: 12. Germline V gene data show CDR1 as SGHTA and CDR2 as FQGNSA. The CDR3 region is CASSQSAVGTSSYEQYF. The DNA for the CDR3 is TGTGCCAGCAGCCAAAGCGCGGTCGGGACTAGCTCCTACGAGCAGTACTTC.

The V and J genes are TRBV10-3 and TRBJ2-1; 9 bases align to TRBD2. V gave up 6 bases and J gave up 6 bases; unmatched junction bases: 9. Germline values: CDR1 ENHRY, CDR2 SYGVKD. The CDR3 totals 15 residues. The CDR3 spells CAIREREVGANEQFF. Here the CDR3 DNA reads TGTGCCATCAGAGAGCGGGAGGTGGGGGCCAATGAGCAGTTCTTC.

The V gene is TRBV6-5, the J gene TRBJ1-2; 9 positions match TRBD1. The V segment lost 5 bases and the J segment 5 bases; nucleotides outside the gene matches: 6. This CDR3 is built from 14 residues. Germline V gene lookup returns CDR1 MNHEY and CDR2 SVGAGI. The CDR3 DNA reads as TGTGCCAGCAGTGAAACAGGGGGCTTATATGGCTACACCTTC. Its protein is CASSETGGLYGYTF.

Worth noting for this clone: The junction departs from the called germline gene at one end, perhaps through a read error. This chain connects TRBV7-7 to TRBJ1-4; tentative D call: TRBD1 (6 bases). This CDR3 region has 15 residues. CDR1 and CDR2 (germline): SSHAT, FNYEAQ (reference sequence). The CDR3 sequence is CASSLGGTLNEKLFF. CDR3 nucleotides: TGTGCTAGCAGCTTGGGGGGGACACTGAATGAAAAACTGTTTTTT.

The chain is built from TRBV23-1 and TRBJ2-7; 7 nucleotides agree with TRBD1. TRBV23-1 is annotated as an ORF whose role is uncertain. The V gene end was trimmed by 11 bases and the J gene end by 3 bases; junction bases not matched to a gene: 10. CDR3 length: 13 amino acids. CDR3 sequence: CAGIGGAGYEQYF. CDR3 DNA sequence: TGCGCCGGAATAGGGGGCGCCGGCTACGAGCAGTACTTC.

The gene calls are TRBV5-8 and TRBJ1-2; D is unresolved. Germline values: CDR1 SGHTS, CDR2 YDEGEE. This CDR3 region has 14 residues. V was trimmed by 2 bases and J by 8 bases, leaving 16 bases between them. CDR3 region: CASSFSGPSGGYTF. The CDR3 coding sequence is TGTGCCAGCAGCTTCTCAGGTCCCTCGGGGGGCTACACCTTC.

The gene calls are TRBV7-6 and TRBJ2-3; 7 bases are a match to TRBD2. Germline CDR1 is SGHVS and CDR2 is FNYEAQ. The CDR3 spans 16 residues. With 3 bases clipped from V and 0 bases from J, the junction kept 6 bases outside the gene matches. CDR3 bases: TGTGCCAGCAGCTTTAATCTAGCGGCAAGCACAGATACGCAGTATTTT. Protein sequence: CASSFNLAASTDTQYF.

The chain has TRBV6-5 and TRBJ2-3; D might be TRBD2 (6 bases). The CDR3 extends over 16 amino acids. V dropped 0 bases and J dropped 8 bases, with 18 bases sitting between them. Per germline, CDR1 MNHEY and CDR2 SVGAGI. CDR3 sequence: CASSYSTRLAPATQYF. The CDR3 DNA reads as TGTGCCAGCAGTTACTCGACTAGATTAGCCCCGGCTACGCAGTATTTT.

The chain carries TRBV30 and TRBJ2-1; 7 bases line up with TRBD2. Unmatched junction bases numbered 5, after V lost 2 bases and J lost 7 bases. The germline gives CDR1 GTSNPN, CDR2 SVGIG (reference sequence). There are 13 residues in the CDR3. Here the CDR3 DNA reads TGTGCCTGGAGTACTGGGACTATTAATGAGCAGTTCTTC. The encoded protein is CAWSTGTINEQFF.

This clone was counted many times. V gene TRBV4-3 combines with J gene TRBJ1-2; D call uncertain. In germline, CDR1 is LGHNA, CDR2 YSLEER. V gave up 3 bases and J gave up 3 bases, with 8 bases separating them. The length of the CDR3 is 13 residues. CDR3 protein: CASSHRLDYGYTF. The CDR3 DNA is TGCGCCAGCAGCCATCGACTGGACTATGGCTACACCTTC.

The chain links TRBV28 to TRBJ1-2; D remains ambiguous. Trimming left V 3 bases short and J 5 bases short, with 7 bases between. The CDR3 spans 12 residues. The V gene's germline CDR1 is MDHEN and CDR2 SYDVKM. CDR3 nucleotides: TGTGCCAGCAGTTTCGTGGCTTATGGCTACACCTTC. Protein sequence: CASSFVAYGYTF.

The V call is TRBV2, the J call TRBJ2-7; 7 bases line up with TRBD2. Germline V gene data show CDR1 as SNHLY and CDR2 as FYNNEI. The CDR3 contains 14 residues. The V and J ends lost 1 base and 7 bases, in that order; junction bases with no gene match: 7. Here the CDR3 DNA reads TGTGCCAGCAGTGAAGTTGCGGGAGCGTCGGAGCAGTACTTC. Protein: CASSEVAGASEQYF.

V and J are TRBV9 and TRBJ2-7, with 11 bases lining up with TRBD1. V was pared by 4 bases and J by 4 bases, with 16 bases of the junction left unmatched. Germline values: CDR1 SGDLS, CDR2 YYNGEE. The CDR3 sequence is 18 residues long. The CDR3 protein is CASSPAGTGGPQWYEQYF. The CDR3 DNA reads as TGTGCCAGCAGCCCAGCGGGGACAGGGGGGCCTCAGTGGTACGAGCAGTACTTC.